The 29 T cell receptor beta chains below all came from one sample that was sequenced in a study of T cell clonality in common variable immunodeficiency. TCRdb's copy holds only in-frame clones and misses some; the assay was immunoSEQ multiplex PCR. The sample shows 40,000 to 45,000 clones, none of them appearing just once. Sequencing was carried out using peripheral blood mononuclear cells. These receptors all come from a person aged 18 to 70 in good health.

This clone has more than one count but fewer than ten. Read sequence stops 3 residues before the CDR3 end, and the germline J gene provides the missing end. The genes are TRBV18 and TRBJ2-4; 9 bases are a match to TRBD1. Unmatched junction bases numbered 7, after V lost 1 base and J lost 9 bases. Per germline, CDR1 KGHSH and CDR2 LQKENI. There are 15 residues in the CDR3. CDR3 DNA (partial): TGTGCCAGCTCACCACAGGGACAGGGATCCGGCATT. Its protein is CASSPQGQGSGI. The complete CDR3 reads CASSPQGQGSGIQYF.

This clone was counted a few times. The read ends 3 residues early relative to the CDR3; the germline J gene fills the gap. The rearrangement joins TRBV20-1 to TRBJ2-3; 9 bases fit TRBD1. Germline values: CDR1 DFQATT, CDR2 SNEGSKA (reference sequence). This CDR3 spans 12 amino acids. The chain's CDR3 is CSAGTGTQPQYF. The covered CDR3 bases are TGCAGTGCAGGGACAGGGACTCAGCCG.

This clone was seen many times. The CDR3 extends 3 residues past the end of the read, so its final part is completed from the germline J gene. The chain uses TRBV10-3 and TRBJ1-1; possibly TRBD1 for D (5 bases). Germline CDR1 ENHRY, CDR2 SYGVKD. The CDR3 sequence is 13 residues long. The CDR3 region is CAISESRDFWAFF. CDR3 DNA (partial): TGTGCCATCAGTGAGTCGAGGGACTTTTGG.

In this sample, this clone turned up many times. Read sequence stops 3 residues before the CDR3 end, and the germline J gene provides the missing end. The chain employs TRBV18 and TRBJ1-1; D is unclear. The CDR3 loop spans 16 amino acids. Trimming shortened V by 3 bases and J by 3 bases, and 17 bases separated the two germline ends. Germline V lookup: CDR1 KGHSH, CDR2 LQKENI. The CDR3 loop reads CASSPQLRRRDTEAFF. Partial CDR3 DNA: TGTGCCAGCTCACCCCAATTGAGAAGACGGGACACTGAA.

In this sample, this clone turned up many times. The CDR3 extends 3 residues past the end of the read, so its final part is completed from the germline J gene. This chain uses TRBV10-3 with TRBJ2-2, with D perhaps matching TRBD2 (6 bases). The V gene's germline CDR1 is ENHRY and CDR2 SYGVKD. The length of the CDR3 is 14 residues. Trimming took off 6 bases at V and 3 bases at J, with 11 bases between the two ends. The sequenced CDR3 bases are TGTGCCATCAGCCGGGACTCCTACACCGGGGAG. Protein sequence: CAISRDSYTGE. The whole CDR3 sequence is CAISRDSYTGELFF.

This clone showed up many times. The read comes to an end 3 residues before the CDR3 does, leaving the germline J gene to fill in the end. This chain links TRBV28 with TRBJ1-2; TRBD1 matches at 9 bases. The germline V gene encodes CDR1 MDHEN and CDR2 SYDVKM. V shed 5 bases and J 4 bases; nucleotides not matched to a gene: 14. This CDR3 spans 17 amino acids. The DNA read from the CDR3 is TGTGCCAGCAGTCCGTATCCCGGGACAGGGCCGTCCTATGGC. It encodes CASSPYPGTGPSYG. From start to end, the CDR3 is CASSPYPGTGPSYGYTF.

This clone has a count of ten or more. The CDR3 extends 3 residues past the end of the read, so its final part is completed from the germline J gene. This chain joins TRBV6-1 and TRBJ1-4, with 8 bases aligning to TRBD1. The germline gives CDR1 MNHNS, CDR2 SASEGT. The length of the CDR3 is 15 residues. V shed 1 base and J 6 bases; nucleotides not matched to a gene: 4. The DNA read from the CDR3 is TGTGCCAGCAGTGAAGGGGACAGGAGGTATGAAAAA. Amino acid sequence: CASSEGDRRYEK. The whole CDR3 sequence reads CASSEGDRRYEKLFF.

This clone was found many times. The observed sequence ends 3 residues before the CDR3 terminus, with the missing tail filled in from the germline J gene. V is TRBV29-1 and J is TRBJ2-1, with 8 bases lining up with TRBD1. V was clipped by 6 bases and J by 2 bases; unmatched bases: 9. Germline-derived CDR1 and CDR2 are SQVTM and ANQGSEA. This CDR3 is built from 15 residues. The CDR3 here is CSVRRRTGTYNEQFF. Incomplete CDR3 DNA: TGCAGCGTGCGACGCCGGACAGGGACCTACAATGAG.

This clone was counted many times. The CDR3 end is not reached by the read, which stops 3 residues before it; the germline J gene fills it in. The rearrangement links TRBV30 to TRBJ1-2, with 8 bases lining up with TRBD1. The CDR3 totals 16 residues. Per germline, CDR1 GTSNPN and CDR2 SVGIG (reference sequence). Trimming took 2 bases from V and 4 from J; bases not matched to a gene: 12. CDR3 sequence reads: CAWSTSRTGKGYGYTF. CDR3 DNA (partial): TGTGCCTGGAGTACCTCGAGGACAGGGAAGGGCTATGGC.

This clone came up many times. Coverage ceases 3 residues before the CDR3 finishes, and the germline J gene fills in the end. The chain couples TRBV6-4 to TRBJ1-2; D might be TRBD1 (6 bases). Per the germline V gene, CDR1 is MRHNA and CDR2 is SNTAGT. The CDR3 contains 14 residues. Partial CDR3 DNA: TGTGCCAGCAGTGACTCCCCCGAACAGGGAGGC. Protein sequence: CASSDSPEQGG. The whole CDR3 reads CASSDSPEQGGYTF.

At least ten counts were recorded for this clone. Sequencing ends 3 residues short of the CDR3 end; the germline J gene provides the rest. The chain uses TRBV5-1 and TRBJ1-2; a possible D gene is TRBD1 (5 bases). There are 15 residues in the CDR3. The germline V and J ends were trimmed by 0 bases and 7 bases, with 16 bases remaining between them. Germline V gene sequence: CDR1 SGHRS, CDR2 YFSETQ. The sequenced CDR3 bases are TGCGCCAGCAGCTTGGGGTCCTTTACGAGGGGTGGC. Amino acid sequence: CASSLGSFTRGG. The whole CDR3 protein is CASSLGSFTRGGYTF. Full variable domain (missing parts from reference TRBV5-1 and TRBJ1-2): KAGVTQTPRYLIKTRGQQVTLSCSPISGHRSVSWYQQTPGQGLQFLFEYFSETQRNKGNFPGRFSGRQFSNSRSEMNVSTLELGDSALYLCASSLGSFTRGGYTFGSGTRLTVV.

This clone has just a few counts. The read is 3 residues too short to cover the CDR3 end, so that end is filled in from the germline J gene. This chain uses TRBV2 with TRBJ1-1; D perhaps matches TRBD1 (6 bases). This CDR3 region has 13 residues. Germline loops: CDR1 SNHLY, CDR2 FYNNEI. This chain's CDR3 is CASRGDGQLGAFF. Incomplete CDR3 DNA: TGTGCCAGCAGAGGCGACGGACAGCTCGGG.

Ten or more counts support this clone. The observed sequence ends 3 residues before the CDR3 terminus, with the missing tail filled in from the germline J gene. The J gene is TRBJ2-5, the V gene TRBV4-1; D unresolved. This CDR3 spans 15 amino acids. Trimming left V 0 bases short and J 2 bases short, with 10 bases between. Germline V gene lookup returns CDR1 MGHRA and CDR2 YSYEKL. The sequenced CDR3 bases are TGCGCCAGCAGCCAAGACCCTACAGAACAAGAGACC. It is translated as CASSQDPTEQET. From start to end, the CDR3 is CASSQDPTEQETQYF.

This clone occurred many times. The read gets to within 3 residues of the CDR3 end, and the germline J gene fills in the rest. The chain employs TRBV5-1 and TRBJ1-2; no clear D. The length of the CDR3 is 13 residues. V was cut by 0 bases and J by 6 bases, with 9 bases left in between. Germline values: CDR1 SGHRS, CDR2 YFSETQ. CDR3: CASSLVSTNGYTF. CDR3 DNA (partial): TGCGCCAGCAGCTTGGTTTCGACAAATGGC.

This clone was observed at least ten times. The CDR3 end lies 3 residues beyond the end of the read and is filled in from the germline J gene. The chain employs TRBV7-8 and TRBJ2-6; D uncertain. The CDR3 extends over 17 amino acids. Germline loops: CDR1 SGHVS, CDR2 FQNEAQ. The V end lost 2 bases, the J end lost 0 bases, and 11 bases lay between the germline ends. The CDR3 here is CASSLWLVSSGANVLTF. CDR3 bases read: TGTGCCAGCAGCTTATGGCTGGTGAGCTCTGGGGCCAACGTC.

The CDR3 region is CASSPGTSWNTEAFF. CDR3 bases read: TGTGCCAGCAGCCCTGGGACAAGCTGGAACACTGAA. The gene calls are TRBV7-8 and TRBJ1-1; D may be TRBD1 (6 bases). The observed sequence ends 3 residues before the CDR3 terminus, with the missing tail filled in from the germline J gene. The germline V gene has CDR1 SGHVS and CDR2 FQNEAQ. The CDR3 runs to 15 residues. Trimming stripped 5 bases from V and 1 base from J, with 14 bases between.

This clone was seen many times. The read ends 3 residues shy of where the CDR3 ends; the end is completed using the germline J gene. This chain connects TRBV10-3 to TRBJ2-3; the match to TRBD2 covers 8 bases. V dropped 0 bases and J dropped 4; count of bases not matched to a gene: 6. Germline V CDR1 and CDR2: ENHRY, SYGVKD. The CDR3 sequence is 16 residues long. The CDR3 loop is CAISESFRTSSDTQYF. The DNA read from the CDR3 is TGTGCCATCAGTGAGTCGTTTAGGACTAGCTCAGATACG.

This clone was detected many times. The CDR3 end is not reached by the read, which stops 3 residues before it; the germline J gene fills it in. The gene calls are TRBV4-1 and TRBJ2-5; possibly TRBD1 for D (6 bases). Germline V gives CDR1 MGHRA, CDR2 YSYEKL. V was shortened by 1 base and J by 0 bases, with 12 bases between the two germline ends. The CDR3 totals 16 residues. The CDR3 bases that were read are TGCGCCAGCAGCCAAGGGGGGCAGGCCGACCAAGAGACC. It is translated as CASSQGGQADQET. The CDR3 reads in full as CASSQGGQADQETQYF.

This clone was recorded at least ten times. The read terminates 3 residues before the CDR3 end, so the remaining end is supplied by the germline J gene. This sequence joins TRBV6-4 and TRBJ1-2, with D unresolved. The CDR3 runs 14 residues. Germline V gene sequence: CDR1 MRHNA, CDR2 SNTAGT. The sequenced CDR3 bases are TGTGCCAGCAGTGTCTCCCCGGAAGAAGGGGGC. This translates into CASSVSPEEGG. The CDR3 in its entirety is CASSVSPEEGGYTF.

Ten or more counts support this clone. The read falls 3 residues short of the CDR3 end, and the missing part is taken from the germline J gene. This chain links TRBV9 with TRBJ1-4; tentatively, D is TRBD1 (6 bases). CDR1 is SGDLS, CDR2 YYNGEE, per germline. V lost 3 bases and J 0 bases, leaving 15 bases between the germline ends. The CDR3 covers 17 residues. The CDR3 region is CASSAGGPIATNEKLFF. The sequenced part of the CDR3 DNA is TGTGCCAGCAGCGCGGGGGGGCCGATTGCAACTAATGAAAAA.

Comment on this clone: The CDR3 end falls 3 residues outside the read, so it is completed with the germline J gene. The chain joins TRBV19 to TRBJ2-3, with a tentative D call TRBD1 (5 bases). The CDR3 runs 17 residues. CDR1 is LNHDA and CDR2 is SQIVND in the germline V gene (reference sequence). Trimming took 3 bases from V and 0 from J, leaving 16 bases between them. The sequenced CDR3 bases are TGTGCCAGTAGTATCAATGCAGGGTCCTCTAGCACAGATACG. The encoded protein is CASSINAGSSSTDT. From start to end, the CDR3 is CASSINAGSSSTDTQYF.

This clone was counted ten times or more. Coverage ceases 3 residues before the CDR3 finishes, and the germline J gene fills in the end. The chain is built from TRBV2 and TRBJ1-1; 8 bases fit TRBD1. The germline V gene has CDR1 SNHLY and CDR2 FYNNEI. There are 12 residues in the CDR3. With 11 bases clipped from V and 1 base from J, the junction kept 3 bases outside the gene matches. The CDR3 loop reads CARQGKNTEAFF. CDR3 DNA, as far as it was read: TGTGCCCGACAGGGGAAGAACACTGAA.

This clone came up many times. The read falls 3 residues short of the CDR3 end, and the missing part is taken from the germline J gene. The V and J genes are TRBV20-1 and TRBJ2-1; D is unclear. The CDR3 totals 13 residues. Per germline, CDR1 DFQATT and CDR2 SNEGSKA (reference sequence). Trimming shortened V by 4 bases and J by 3 bases, and 10 bases separated the two germline ends. CDR3 sequence reads: CSATTIYYNEQFF. The DNA read from the CDR3 is TGCAGTGCTACTACGATTTACTACAATGAG.

This clone occurred many times. The missing CDR3 end, 3 residues past where the read stops, is filled in from the germline J gene. The chain joins TRBV14 to TRBJ1-2, with TRBD1 as a possible D gene (6 bases). CDR1 is SGHDN, CDR2 FVKESK, per germline. The V end lost 4 bases, the J end lost 4 bases, and 22 bases lay between the germline ends. The CDR3 is 17 amino acids. CDR3 DNA, as far as it was read: TGTGCCAGCAGCCCACTTTTTCAGGGGATCGGGGTCTATGGC. It yields the protein CASSPLFQGIGVYG. The full CDR3 protein reads CASSPLFQGIGVYGYTF.

This clone was detected ten times or more. The read falls 3 residues short of the CDR3 end, and the missing part is taken from the germline J gene. The chain is built from TRBV20-1 and TRBJ1-2; D not resolved. CDR3 length equals 12 residues. The V gene's germline CDR1 is DFQATT and CDR2 SNEGSKA (reference sequence). With 6 bases removed from V and 4 bases from J, the gap between germline ends came to 12 bases. Partial CDR3 DNA: TGCAGTGCCCGGGGTCCGACCTATGGC. Amino acid sequence: CSARGPTYG. The complete CDR3 protein is CSARGPTYGYTF.

This clone was picked up many times. The read ends 3 residues early relative to the CDR3; the germline J gene fills the gap. V gene TRBV20-1 combines with J gene TRBJ2-1, with TRBD1 identical over 9 bases. The CDR3 contains 14 residues. The V gene end was trimmed by 4 bases and the J gene end by 6 bases; junction bases not matched to a gene: 7. Germline assignment: CDR1 DFQATT and CDR2 SNEGSKA (reference sequence). The sequenced CDR3 bases are TGCAGTGCTAAGGACAGGGGCCGCATCAATGAG. Protein: CSAKDRGRINE. The entire CDR3 is CSAKDRGRINEQFF.

This clone was seen many times. The CDR3 extends 3 residues past the end of the read, so its final part is completed from the germline J gene. The gene calls are TRBV7-8 and TRBJ1-1, with D perhaps TRBD1 (6 bases). CDR3 length equals 13 residues. The germline gives CDR1 SGHVS, CDR2 FQNEAQ. The V gene lost 5 bases and the J gene lost 5 bases, with 12 bases spanning the gap. The DNA read from the CDR3 is TGTGCCAGCAGCAAACAGGGTTGGACTGAA. Its protein is CASSKQGWTE. The complete CDR3 sequence is CASSKQGWTEAFF.

Ten or more counts support this clone. The read gets to within 3 residues of the CDR3 end, and the germline J gene fills in the rest. The rearrangement uses TRBV9 and TRBJ2-1; the D gene is possibly TRBD2 (7 bases). Looked up from germline, CDR1 is SGDLS and CDR2 is YYNGEE. Trimming removed 4 bases from V and 5 bases from J, with 22 bases in between. The CDR3 consists of 17 residues. This CDR3 reads CASSSRIGGAGDNEQFF. Incomplete CDR3 DNA: TGTGCCAGCAGCTCCCGGATAGGGGGGGCCGGGGACAATGAG.

Note on this clone: The read finishes 3 residues shy of the CDR3 end, and the germline J gene is used to complete it. This chain connects TRBV2 to TRBJ2-1; tentatively, D is TRBD1 (6 bases). CDR3 length equals 17 residues. CDR1 SNHLY and CDR2 FYNNEI come from the germline V gene. With 5 bases removed from V and 0 bases from J, the gap between germline ends came to 17 bases. Incomplete CDR3 DNA: TGTGCCAGCAGTCTAGGGGGTAGTCAGAGCTCCTACAATGAG. Protein product: CASSLGGSQSSYNE. The whole CDR3 region reads CASSLGGSQSSYNEQFF.